The 20 T cell receptor beta chains given below trace back to one sample, sequenced in a study of cytomegalovirus exposure and HLA in healthy donors. The PCR was carried out with 60 Vbeta primers and 13 Jbeta primers. The assay was immunoSEQ multiplex PCR, and TCRdb's table has in-frame clones only and misses some. The table includes fewer than 95,000 clones, roughly 79% detected once. Sequenced: PBMCs. All receptors derive from a young man in good health and CMV-seronegative.

The chain employs TRBV9 and TRBJ1-1; TRBD1 might be the D (5 bases). The V gene lost 3 bases and the J gene lost 0 bases, with 12 bases spanning the gap. This CDR3 is 15 amino acids long. Germline CDR1 and CDR2: SGDLS and YYNGEE. Written as DNA, the CDR3 is TGTGCCAGCAGCGCAGACAGCATAATGAACACTGAAGCTTTCTTT. The encoded protein is CASSADSIMNTEAFF.

The chain couples TRBV9 to TRBJ1-2; weak D call: TRBD1 (5 bases). This CDR3 contains 14 residues. V was shortened by 6 bases and J by 4 bases, with 16 bases between the two germline ends. The germline gives CDR1 SGDLS, CDR2 YYNGEE. CDR3 DNA sequence: TGTGCCAGCACCCGGGGGGGGGAAGGCTATGGCTACACCTTC. It translates to CASTRGGEGYGYTF.

V usage is TRBV7-2 and J usage is TRBJ2-3; TRBD2 might be the D (6 bases). The germline gives CDR1 SGHTA, CDR2 FQGNSA. Trimming stripped 0 bases from V and 7 bases from J, with 17 bases between. The CDR3 contains 16 residues. The CDR3 is CASSLAGAGSSNTQYF. The CDR3 bases are TGTGCCAGCAGCTTAGCAGGGGCGGGGAGTTCAAATACGCAGTATTTT.

The V and J genes are TRBV13 and TRBJ2-5, with 10 bases fitting TRBD2. The CDR3 loop spans 16 amino acids. The germline CDR1 and CDR2 sequences are PRHDT and FYEKMQ (reference sequence). The junction had 5 bases not matched to a gene; V was cut back by 2 bases and J by 2 bases. The CDR3 region is CASSLRTSGEQETQYF. CDR3 coding DNA: TGTGCCAGCAGCTTAAGGACTAGCGGAGAACAAGAGACCCAGTACTTC. Drawing the rest from reference TRBV13 and TRBJ2-5, the complete variable domain is AAGVIQSPRHLIKEKRETATLKCYPIPRHDTVYWYQQGPGQDPQFLISFYEKMQSDKGSIPDRFSAQQFSDYHSELNMSSLELGDSALYFCASSLRTSGEQETQYFGPGTRLLVL.

The rearrangement joins TRBV18 to TRBJ1-5; 7 bases fit TRBD1. The junction had 5 bases not matched to a gene; V was cut back by 3 bases and J by 3 bases. The germline CDR1 and CDR2 sequences are KGHSH and LQKENI. CDR3 length: 15 residues. This CDR3 is CASSPGTATNQPQHF. Written as DNA, the CDR3 is TGTGCCAGCTCACCCGGGACAGCGACCAATCAGCCCCAGCATTTT.

The genes are TRBV19 and TRBJ1-1, with a tentative D call TRBD1 (5 bases). Germline CDR1 LNHDA, CDR2 SQIVND (reference sequence). The CDR3 covers 15 residues. Trimming pared 6 bases from V and 5 bases from J, leaving 19 bases between. CDR3 loop: CASSDEGRARTEAFF. CDR3 nucleotides: TGTGCCAGTAGCGACGAAGGCAGGGCTAGGACTGAAGCTTTCTTT.

The table lists this clone with a count of one. This chain uses TRBV5-1 with TRBJ2-5, with 7 bases matching TRBD1. From germline, CDR1 is SGHRS and CDR2 YFSETQ. This CDR3 has 15 amino acids. V was clipped by 3 bases and J by 5 bases; unmatched bases: 10. In nucleotides, the CDR3 is TGCGCCAGCAGCTACACGGGACAGCCCTGGGAGACCCAGTACTTC. This sequence encodes CASSYTGQPWETQYF.

V gene TRBV4-2 combines with J gene TRBJ2-7; D is unclear. V lost 0 bases and J 7 bases, leaving 16 bases between the germline ends. CDR3 length: 15 amino acids. The germline V gene has CDR1 LGHNA and CDR2 YNFKEQ. The CDR3 DNA is TGTGCCAGCAGCCAAGATAGAGGCGTTTTCTGGGAGCAGTACTTC. As protein: CASSQDRGVFWEQYF.

The V gene is TRBV9, the J gene TRBJ2-1, with 10 bases aligning to TRBD2. The CDR3 contains 15 residues. J lost 3 bases, V lost 4 bases, and 4 bases had no gene match. Germline V gene data show CDR1 as SGDLS and CDR2 as YYNGEE. As DNA, the CDR3 is TGTGCCAGCAGCCCTAGCGGGGGCCACTACAATGAGCAGTTCTTC. Protein: CASSPSGGHYNEQFF.

Only one count was recorded for this clone. The chain employs TRBV9 and TRBJ2-2; D is unclear. Germline CDR1 reads SGDLS; CDR2 reads YYNGEE. This CDR3 has 12 residues. V was pared by 6 bases and J by 0 bases, with 3 bases between. The CDR3 protein is CASTANTGELFF. The CDR3 region has the DNA TGTGCCAGCACAGCGAACACCGGGGAGCTGTTTTTT.

The chain has TRBV7-8 and TRBJ2-7, with TRBD2 identical over 9 bases. Germline V lookup: CDR1 SGHVS, CDR2 FQNEAQ. The trim removed 5 bases at V and 2 bases at J, leaving 7 bases unmatched. The CDR3 loop spans 15 amino acids. For the CDR3, the DNA is TGTGCCAGCAGCCTGACTAGCGGAGTTCCCTACGAGCAGTACGTC. This codes for CASSLTSGVPYEQYV.

The chain joins TRBV5-6 to TRBJ2-7; 8 bases agree with TRBD1. Per the germline V gene, CDR1 is SGHDT and CDR2 is YYEEEE. This CDR3 comprises 13 residues. The V and J ends lost 4 bases and 4 bases, in that order; junction bases with no gene match: 4. CDR3 region: CASSRGQAYEQYV. The CDR3 DNA follows: TGTGCCAGCAGCAGGGGACAGGCGTACGAGCAGTACGTC.

This rearrangement joins TRBV13 to TRBJ1-3, with D hard to call. Trimming removed 4 bases at V and 0 bases at J, with 16 bases between. The CDR3 totals 17 residues. Germline-derived CDR1 and CDR2 are PRHDT and FYEKMQ (reference sequence). The CDR3 is CASSYRRSPDSGNTIYF. In nucleotides, the CDR3 is TGTGCCAGCAGCTATCGACGGAGCCCGGACTCTGGAAACACCATATATTTT.

The genes are TRBV6-6 and TRBJ1-4, with 7 bases identical to TRBD1. CDR3 length equals 15 residues. Germline CDR1 is MNHNY and CDR2 is SVGAGI (reference sequence). V gave up 5 bases and J gave up 2 bases; unmatched junction bases: 5. CDR3 DNA sequence: TGTGCCAGCAGTGGCAGGGGGTCTACTAATGAAAAACTGTTTTTT. It encodes CASSGRGSTNEKLFF.

The CDR3 is CASSSQGIDTQYF. CDR3 DNA: TGTGCCAGCAGCTCACAGGGTATTGATACGCAGTATTTT. The V and J genes are TRBV7-3 and TRBJ2-3, with TRBD1 as a possible D gene (6 bases). The V and J ends lost 4 bases and 6 bases respectively, with 11 bases between them. The V gene's germline CDR1 is SGHTA and CDR2 FQGTGA. CDR3 length: 13 amino acids.

The genes are TRBV19 and TRBJ2-1; no definite D call. CDR1 is LNHDA and CDR2 is SQIVND in the germline V gene (reference sequence). The ends were cut back, 2 bases at V and 4 bases at J, with 12 bases in the middle. There are 15 residues in the CDR3. CDR3 in amino acids: CASSITRRDYNEQFF. CDR3 coding DNA: TGTGCCAGTAGTATAACTCGAAGAGATTACAATGAGCAGTTCTTC.

The chain carries TRBV27 and TRBJ1-2; perhaps TRBD1 as D (6 bases). This CDR3 region has 14 residues. CDR1 is MNHEY and CDR2 is SMNVEV in the germline V gene (reference sequence). Trimming removed 6 bases at V and 4 bases at J, with 15 bases between. The CDR3 is CASRQQGRAYGYTF. CDR3 in DNA: TGTGCCAGCAGGCAACAGGGTCGGGCCTATGGCTACACCTTC.

This clone was detected only a few times. The J gene is TRBJ2-2, the V gene TRBV5-4; D is ambiguous. The V end lost 0 bases, the J end lost 7 bases, and 4 bases lay between the germline ends. Germline CDR1 reads SGHNT; CDR2 reads YYREEE (reference sequence). The CDR3 is made up of 12 amino acids. CDR3 amino acids: CASSLGSGELFF. In DNA form, the CDR3 reads TGTGCCAGCAGCTTGGGCAGCGGGGAGCTGTTTTTT.

This chain connects TRBV5-1 to TRBJ2-2, with D tentatively TRBD1 (6 bases). Trimming took 4 bases from V and 4 from J, leaving 17 bases between them. The CDR3 extends over 16 amino acids. Germline CDR1 and CDR2: SGHRS and YFSETQ. The CDR3 loop reads CASSPGDTQGTGELFF. The CDR3 bases are TGCGCCAGCAGCCCCGGGGACACCCAGGGCACCGGGGAGCTGTTTTTT. Combining the CDR3 with reference TRBV5-1 and TRBJ2-2 gives the whole variable domain KAGVTQTPRYLIKTRGQQVTLSCSPISGHRSVSWYQQTPGQGLQFLFEYFSETQRNKGNFPGRFSGRQFSNSRSEMNVSTLELGDSALYLCASSPGDTQGTGELFFGEGSRLTVL.

The chain combines TRBV5-4 with TRBJ1-2; TRBD1 agrees at 7 bases. J lost 4 bases, V lost 1 base, and 13 bases had no gene match. Germline V lookup: CDR1 SGHNT, CDR2 YYREEE (reference sequence). CDR3 length: 17 amino acids. CDR3 loop: CASSLPGLEGAVYGYTF. The CDR3 DNA sequence: TGTGCCAGCAGCTTGCCAGGATTGGAGGGGGCGGTCTATGGCTACACCTTC.